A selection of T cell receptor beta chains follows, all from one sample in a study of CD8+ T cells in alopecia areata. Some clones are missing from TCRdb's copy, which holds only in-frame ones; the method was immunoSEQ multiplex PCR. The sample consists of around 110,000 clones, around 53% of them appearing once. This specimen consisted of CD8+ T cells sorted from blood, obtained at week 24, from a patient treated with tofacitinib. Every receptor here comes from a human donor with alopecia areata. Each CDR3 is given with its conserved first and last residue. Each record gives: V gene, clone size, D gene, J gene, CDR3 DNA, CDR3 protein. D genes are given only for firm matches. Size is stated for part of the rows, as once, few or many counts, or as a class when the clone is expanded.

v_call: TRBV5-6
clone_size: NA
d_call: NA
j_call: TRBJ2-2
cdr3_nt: TGTGCCAGCAGCTTTGACACCGGGGAGCTGTTTTTT
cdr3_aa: CASSFDTGELFF

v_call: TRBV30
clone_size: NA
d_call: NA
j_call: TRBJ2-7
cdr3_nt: TGTGCCTGGACCCCCCAGGGACCCTACGAGCAGTACTTC
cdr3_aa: CAWTPQGPYEQYF

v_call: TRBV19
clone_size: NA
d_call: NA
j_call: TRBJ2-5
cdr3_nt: TGTGCCAGTAGTACGTTAAGGGCAGCCGAAGAGACCCAGTACTTC
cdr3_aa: CASSTLRAAEETQYF

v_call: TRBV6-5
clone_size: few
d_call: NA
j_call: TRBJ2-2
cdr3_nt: TGTGCCAGCGAACCGGGACCAGACACCGGGGAGCTGTTTTTT
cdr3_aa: CASEPGPDTGELFF

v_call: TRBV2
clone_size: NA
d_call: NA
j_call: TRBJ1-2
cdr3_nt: TGTGCCAGCACCACGACTCCGGACAGACTCTATGGCTACACCTTC
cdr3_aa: CASTTTPDRLYGYTF

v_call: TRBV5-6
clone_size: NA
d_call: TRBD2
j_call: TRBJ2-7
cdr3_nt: TGTGCCAGCAGCCGGACTAGCGGGCTCGGGCAGTACTTC
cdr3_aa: CASSRTSGLGQYF

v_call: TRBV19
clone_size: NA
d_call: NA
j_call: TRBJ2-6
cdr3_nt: TGTGCCAGTAGTCGGAGCTCTGGGGCCAACGTCCTGACTTTC
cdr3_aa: CASSRSSGANVLTF

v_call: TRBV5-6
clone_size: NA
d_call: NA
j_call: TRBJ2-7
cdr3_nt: TGTGCCAGCAGCTTGATGGCCTACGAGCAGTACTTC
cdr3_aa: CASSLMAYEQYF

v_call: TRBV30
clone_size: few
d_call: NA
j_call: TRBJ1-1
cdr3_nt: TGTGCCTGGAGTGTAGGGTGGGGCACTGAAGCTTTCTTT
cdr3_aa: CAWSVGWGTEAFF

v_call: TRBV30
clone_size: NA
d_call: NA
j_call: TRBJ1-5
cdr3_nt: TGTGCCTGGGGCGGGGGGCTCGATCAGCCCCAGCATTTT
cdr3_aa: CAWGGGLDQPQHF

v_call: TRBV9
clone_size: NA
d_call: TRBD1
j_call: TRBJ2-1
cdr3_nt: TGTGCCAGCAGCGTACGTCCCAGGACAGGTAATAATGAGCAGTTCTTC
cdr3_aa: CASSVRPRTGNNEQFF

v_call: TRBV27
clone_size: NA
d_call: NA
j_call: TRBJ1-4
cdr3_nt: TGTGCCAGCAGCAGGGGCGAAAAACTGTTTTTT
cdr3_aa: CASSRGEKLFF

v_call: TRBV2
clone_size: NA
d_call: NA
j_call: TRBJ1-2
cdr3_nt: TGTGCCAGCAGTGCGGAGACACAATACTATGGCTACACCTTC
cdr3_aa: CASSAETQYYGYTF

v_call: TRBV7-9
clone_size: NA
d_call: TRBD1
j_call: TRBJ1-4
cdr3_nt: TGTGCCAGCATCGACAGGGTGGACGAAAAACTGTTTTTT
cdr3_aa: CASIDRVDEKLFF

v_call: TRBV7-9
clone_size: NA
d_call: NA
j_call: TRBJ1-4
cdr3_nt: TGTGCCAGCAGCTTGGATCCAACGAATGAAAAACTGTTTTTT
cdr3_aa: CASSLDPTNEKLFF

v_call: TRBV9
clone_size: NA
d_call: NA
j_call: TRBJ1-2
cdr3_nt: TGTGCCAGCAGCGGACGGACAGTCTATGGCTACACCTTC
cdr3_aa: CASSGRTVYGYTF

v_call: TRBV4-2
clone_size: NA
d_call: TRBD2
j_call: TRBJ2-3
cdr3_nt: TGTGCCAGCAGCCAAGATCTAGCGGGGGCCGAAAGCACAGATACGCAGTATTTT
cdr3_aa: CASSQDLAGAESTDTQYF

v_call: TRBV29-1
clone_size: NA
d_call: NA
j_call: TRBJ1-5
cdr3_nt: TGCAGCGTTGGCCTGGAGGGCAATCAGCCCCAGCATTTT
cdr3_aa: CSVGLEGNQPQHF

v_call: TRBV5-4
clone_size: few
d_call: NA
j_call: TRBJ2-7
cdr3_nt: TGTGCCAGCAGCCCCTCGACAGCCTACGAGCAGTACTTC
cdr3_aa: CASSPSTAYEQYF

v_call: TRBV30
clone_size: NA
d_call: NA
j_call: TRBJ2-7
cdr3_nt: TGTGCCTGGAGGCAGGGGGGCTCCTACGAGCAGTACTTC
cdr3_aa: CAWRQGGSYEQYF

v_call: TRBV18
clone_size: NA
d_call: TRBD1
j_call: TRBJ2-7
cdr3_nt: TGTGCCAGCTCGTACGACCTCGGGACAGCTACCTACGAGCAGTACTTC
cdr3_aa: CASSYDLGTATYEQYF

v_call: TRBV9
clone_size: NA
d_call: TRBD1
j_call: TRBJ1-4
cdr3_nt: TGTGCCAGCAGCGTTTCAGGGGGCGGTGGAGAAAAACTGTTTTTT
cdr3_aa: CASSVSGGGGEKLFF

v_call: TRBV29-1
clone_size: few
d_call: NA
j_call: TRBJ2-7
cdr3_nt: TGCAGCGTTGAAGATCCAGGGGCATTCCCCTACGAGCAGTACTTC
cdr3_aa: CSVEDPGAFPYEQYF

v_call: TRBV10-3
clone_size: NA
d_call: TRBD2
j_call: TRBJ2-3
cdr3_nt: TGTGCCATCAGGGGACTAGCGGGGGATGCCTCAGATACGCAGTATTTT
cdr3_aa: CAIRGLAGDASDTQYF

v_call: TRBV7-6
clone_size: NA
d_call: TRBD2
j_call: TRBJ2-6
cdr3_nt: TGTGCCAGCAGCGAGTCCCTAGCGGGGGGGTTAGGGGCCAACGTCCTGACTTTC
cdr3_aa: CASSESLAGGLGANVLTF

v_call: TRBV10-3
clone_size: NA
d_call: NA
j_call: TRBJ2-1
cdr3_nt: TGTGCCATCAGTGTGCCAGGGAGCTCCTACAATGAGCAGTTCTTC
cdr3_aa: CAISVPGSSYNEQFF

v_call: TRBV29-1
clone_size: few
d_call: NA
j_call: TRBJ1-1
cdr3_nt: TGCAGCGTTGATCGGGGACGCGAAGCTTTCTTT
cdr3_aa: CSVDRGREAFF

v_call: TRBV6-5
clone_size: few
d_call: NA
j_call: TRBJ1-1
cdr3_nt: TGTGCCAGCAGTATCTCCGGGAGGGAAGCTTTCTTT
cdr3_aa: CASSISGREAFF

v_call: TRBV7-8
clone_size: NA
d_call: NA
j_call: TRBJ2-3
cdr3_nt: TGTGCCAGCACCGATCCCCGGGTCCACACAGATACGCAGTATTTT
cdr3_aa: CASTDPRVHTDTQYF

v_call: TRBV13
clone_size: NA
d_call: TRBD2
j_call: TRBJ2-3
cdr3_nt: TGTGCCAGCAGCCCCGGGACTACCGACACAGATACGCAGTATTTT
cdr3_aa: CASSPGTTDTDTQYF

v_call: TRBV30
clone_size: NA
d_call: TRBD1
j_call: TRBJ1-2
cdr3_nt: TGTGCCTGGAGTTTCTCGACAGGGGGACCCGGTGGCTACACCTTC
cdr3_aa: CAWSFSTGGPGGYTF

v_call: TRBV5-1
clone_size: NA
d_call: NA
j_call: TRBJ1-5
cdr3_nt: TGCGCCAGCAGCGTGTCGGGGGAAGGTCAGCCCCAGCATTTT
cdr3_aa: CASSVSGEGQPQHF

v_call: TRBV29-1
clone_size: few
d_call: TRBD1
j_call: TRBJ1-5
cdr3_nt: TGCAGCGCTAAGGACACAGGGGGTATCAATCAGCCCCAGCATTTT
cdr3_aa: CSAKDTGGINQPQHF

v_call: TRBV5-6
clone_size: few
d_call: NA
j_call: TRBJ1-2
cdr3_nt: TGTGCCAGCAGCTTGCAGACCGACTACTATGGCTACACCTTC
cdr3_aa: CASSLQTDYYGYTF

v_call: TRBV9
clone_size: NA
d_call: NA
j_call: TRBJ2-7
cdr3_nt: TGTGCCAGCAGTCCGGGCAGTGGAGTCCACGAGCAGTACTTC
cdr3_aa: CASSPGSGVHEQYF

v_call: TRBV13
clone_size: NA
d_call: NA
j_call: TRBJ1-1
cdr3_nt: TGTGCCAGCAGCCGACCGACAAACACTGAAGCTTTCTTT
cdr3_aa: CASSRPTNTEAFF

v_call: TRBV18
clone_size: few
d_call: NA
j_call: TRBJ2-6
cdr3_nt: TGTGCCAGCTCACCCCAAGGCGTTGAGCCAGGGGCCAACGTCCTGACTTTC
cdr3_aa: CASSPQGVEPGANVLTF

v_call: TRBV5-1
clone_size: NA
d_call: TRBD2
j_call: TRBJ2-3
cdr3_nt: TGCGCCAGCAGCTGGACTAGCGGGGGTACAGATACGCAGTATTTT
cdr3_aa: CASSWTSGGTDTQYF

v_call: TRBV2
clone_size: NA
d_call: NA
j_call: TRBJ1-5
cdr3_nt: TGTGCCAGCAGTAGCCGACAGGATATTAATCAGCCCCAGCATTTT
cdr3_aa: CASSSRQDINQPQHF

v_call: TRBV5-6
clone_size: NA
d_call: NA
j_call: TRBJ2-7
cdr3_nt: TGTGCCAGCAGCTTGGCAGCCTACGAGCAGTACTTC
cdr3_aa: CASSLAAYEQYF

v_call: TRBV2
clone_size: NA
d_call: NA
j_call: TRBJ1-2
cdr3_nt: TGTGCCAGCAGTGATCCTCCCCCGGGACAACTGTACTATGGCTACACCTTC
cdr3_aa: CASSDPPPGQLYYGYTF

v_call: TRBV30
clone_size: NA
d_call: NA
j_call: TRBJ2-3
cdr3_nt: TGTGCCTGGAGTTTGGGAGATACGCAGTATTTT
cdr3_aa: CAWSLGDTQYF

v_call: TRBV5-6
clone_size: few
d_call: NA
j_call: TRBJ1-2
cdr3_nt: TGTGCCAGCGGGAGACAGAACTATGGCTACACCTTC
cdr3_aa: CASGRQNYGYTF

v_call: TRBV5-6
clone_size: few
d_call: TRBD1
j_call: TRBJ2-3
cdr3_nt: TGTGCCAGCATCCCAACGACAGGGATGGATACGCAGTATTTT
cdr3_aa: CASIPTTGMDTQYF

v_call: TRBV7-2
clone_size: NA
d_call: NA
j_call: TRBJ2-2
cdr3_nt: TGTGCCAGCAGCCCGCCGGACAGCGGCGGGGAGCTGTTTTTT
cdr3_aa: CASSPPDSGGELFF

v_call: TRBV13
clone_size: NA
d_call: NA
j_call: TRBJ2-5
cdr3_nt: TGTGCCAGCAGCTCCCCAGGATTAGCCCAAGAGACCCAGTACTTC
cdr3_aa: CASSSPGLAQETQYF

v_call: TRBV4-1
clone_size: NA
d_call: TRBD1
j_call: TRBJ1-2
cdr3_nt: TGCGCCAGCAGCCCATCCCTCGGGGACAGGGTGATTGGCTACACCTTC
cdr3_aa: CASSPSLGDRVIGYTF

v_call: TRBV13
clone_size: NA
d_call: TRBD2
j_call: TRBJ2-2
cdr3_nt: TGTGCCAGCAGCTTAGTCGGGACTAGCGGGGGCACCGGGGAGCTGTTTTTT
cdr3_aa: CASSLVGTSGGTGELFF

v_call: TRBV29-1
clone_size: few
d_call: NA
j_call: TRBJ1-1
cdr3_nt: TGCAGCGTTGGAGGGGGGCCCACTGAAGCTTTCTTT
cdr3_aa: CSVGGGPTEAFF

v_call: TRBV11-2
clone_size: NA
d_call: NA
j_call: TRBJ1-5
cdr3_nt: TGTGCCAGCAGCTTAGTTCCAGGGGTTAATCAGCCCCAGCATTTT
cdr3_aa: CASSLVPGVNQPQHF

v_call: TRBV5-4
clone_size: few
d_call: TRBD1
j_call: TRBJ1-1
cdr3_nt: TGTGCCAGCAGCTATGGGACAGGGGCCCCTGAAGCTTTCTTT
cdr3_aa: CASSYGTGAPEAFF

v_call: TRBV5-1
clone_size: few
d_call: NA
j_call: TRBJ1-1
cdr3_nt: TGCGCCAGCAGCTTGGATCTGAACACTGAAGCTTTCTTT
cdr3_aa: CASSLDLNTEAFF